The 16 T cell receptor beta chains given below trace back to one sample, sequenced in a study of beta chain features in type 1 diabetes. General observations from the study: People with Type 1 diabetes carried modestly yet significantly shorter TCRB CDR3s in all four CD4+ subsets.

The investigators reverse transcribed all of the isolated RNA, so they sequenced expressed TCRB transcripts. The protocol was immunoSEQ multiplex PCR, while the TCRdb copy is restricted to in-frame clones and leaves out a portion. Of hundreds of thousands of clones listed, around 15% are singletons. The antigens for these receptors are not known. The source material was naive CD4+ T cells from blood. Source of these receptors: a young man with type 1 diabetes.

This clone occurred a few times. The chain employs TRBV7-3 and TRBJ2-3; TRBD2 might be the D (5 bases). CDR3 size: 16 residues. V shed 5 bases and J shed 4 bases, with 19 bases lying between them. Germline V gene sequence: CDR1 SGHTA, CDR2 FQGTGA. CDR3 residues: CASSDDAETAADTQYF. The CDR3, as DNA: TGTGCCAGCAGCGACGACGCGGAAACAGCGGCAGATACGCAGTATTTT.

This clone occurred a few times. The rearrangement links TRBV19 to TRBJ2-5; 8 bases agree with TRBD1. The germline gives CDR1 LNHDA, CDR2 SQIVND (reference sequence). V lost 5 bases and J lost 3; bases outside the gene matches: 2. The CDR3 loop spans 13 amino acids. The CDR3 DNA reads TGTGCCAGTAGTCCGACAGGGGAAGAGACCCAGTACTTC. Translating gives CASSPTGEETQYF.

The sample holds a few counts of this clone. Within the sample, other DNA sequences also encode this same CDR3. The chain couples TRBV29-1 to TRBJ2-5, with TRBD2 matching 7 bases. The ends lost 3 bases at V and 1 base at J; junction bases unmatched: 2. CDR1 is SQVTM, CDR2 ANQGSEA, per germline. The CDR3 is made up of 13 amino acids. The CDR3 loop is CSVDRLAQETQYF. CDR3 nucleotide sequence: TGCAGCGTTGATCGACTAGCCCAAGAGACCCAGTACTTC.

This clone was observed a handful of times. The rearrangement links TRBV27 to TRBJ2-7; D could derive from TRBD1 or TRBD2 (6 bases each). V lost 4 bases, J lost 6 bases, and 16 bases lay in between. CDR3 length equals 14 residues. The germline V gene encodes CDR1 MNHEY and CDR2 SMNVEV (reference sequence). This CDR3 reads CASSWGTGAGEQYF. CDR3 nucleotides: TGTGCCAGCAGTTGGGGGACGGGGGCGGGCGAGCAGTACTTC.

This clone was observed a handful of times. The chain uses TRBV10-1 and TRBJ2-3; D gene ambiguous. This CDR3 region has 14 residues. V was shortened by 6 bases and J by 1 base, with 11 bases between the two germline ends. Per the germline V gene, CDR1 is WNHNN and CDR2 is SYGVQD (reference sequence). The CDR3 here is CASSAGWRTDTQYF. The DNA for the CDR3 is TGCGCCAGCAGCGCAGGTTGGCGCACAGATACGCAGTATTTT.

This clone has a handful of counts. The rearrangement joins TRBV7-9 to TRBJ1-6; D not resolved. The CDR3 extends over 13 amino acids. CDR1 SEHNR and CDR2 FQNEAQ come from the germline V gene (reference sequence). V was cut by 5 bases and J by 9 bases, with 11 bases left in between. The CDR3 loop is CASSNLQPSPLHF. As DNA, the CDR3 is TGTGCCAGCAGCAACCTACAGCCTTCACCCCTCCACTTT.

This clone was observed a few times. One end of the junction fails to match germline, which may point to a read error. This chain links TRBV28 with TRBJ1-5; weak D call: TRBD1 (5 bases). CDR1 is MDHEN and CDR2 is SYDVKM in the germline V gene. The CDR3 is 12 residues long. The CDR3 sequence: CASSTGTTSRAF. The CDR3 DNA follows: TGTGCCAGCAGTACCGGGACGACCTCGCGTGCATTT. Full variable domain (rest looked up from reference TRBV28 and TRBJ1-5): DVKVTQSSRYLVKRTGEKVFLECVQDMDHENMFWYRQDPGLGLRLIYFSYDVKMKEKGDIPEGYSVSREKKERFSLILESASTNQTSMYLCASSTGTTSRAFGDGTRLSIL.

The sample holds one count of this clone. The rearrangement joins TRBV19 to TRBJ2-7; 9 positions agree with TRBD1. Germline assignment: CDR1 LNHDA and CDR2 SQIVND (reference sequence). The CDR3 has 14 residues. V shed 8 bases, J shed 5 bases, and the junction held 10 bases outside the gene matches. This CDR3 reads CASSGGQGFDEQYF. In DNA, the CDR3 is TGTGCCAGTTCCGGGGGACAGGGTTTCGACGAGCAGTACTTC.

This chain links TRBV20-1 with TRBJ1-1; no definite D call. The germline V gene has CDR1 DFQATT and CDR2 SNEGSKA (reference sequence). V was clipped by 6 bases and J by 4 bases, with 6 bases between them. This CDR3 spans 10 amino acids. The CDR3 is CSAIPTEAFF. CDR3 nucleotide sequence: TGCAGTGCAATCCCCACTGAAGCTTTCTTT.

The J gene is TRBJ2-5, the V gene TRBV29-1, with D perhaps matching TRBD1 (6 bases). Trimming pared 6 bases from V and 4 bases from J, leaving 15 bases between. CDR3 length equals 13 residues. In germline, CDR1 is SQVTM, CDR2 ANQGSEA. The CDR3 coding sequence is TGCAGCGTAGATTACAGGGTGGGAGAGACCCAGTACTTC. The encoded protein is CSVDYRVGETQYF. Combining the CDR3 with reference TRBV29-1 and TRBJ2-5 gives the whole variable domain SAVISQKPSRDICQRGTSLTIQCQVDSQVTMMFWYRQQPGQSLTLIATANQGSEATYESGFVIDKFPISRPNLTFSTLTVSNMSPEDSSIYLCSVDYRVGETQYFGPGTRLLVL.

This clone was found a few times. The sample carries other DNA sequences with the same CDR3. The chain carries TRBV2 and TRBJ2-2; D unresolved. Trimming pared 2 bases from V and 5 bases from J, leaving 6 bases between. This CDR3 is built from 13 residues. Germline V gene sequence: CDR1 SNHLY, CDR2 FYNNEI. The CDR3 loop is CASSEIPTGELFF. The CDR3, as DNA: TGTGCCAGCAGTGAAATACCAACCGGGGAGCTGTTTTTT.

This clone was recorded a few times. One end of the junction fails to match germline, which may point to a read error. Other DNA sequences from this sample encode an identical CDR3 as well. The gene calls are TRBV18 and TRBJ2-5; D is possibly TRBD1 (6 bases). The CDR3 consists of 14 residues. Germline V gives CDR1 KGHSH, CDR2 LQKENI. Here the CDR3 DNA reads TGTGCCAGCTCTCCACAGGGTCAGCAAGAGACCCAGTACTTC. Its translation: CASSPQGQQETQYF.

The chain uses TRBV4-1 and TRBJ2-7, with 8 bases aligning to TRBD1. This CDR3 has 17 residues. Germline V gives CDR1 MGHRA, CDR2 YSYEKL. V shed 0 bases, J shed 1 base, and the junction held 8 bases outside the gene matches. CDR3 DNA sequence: TGCGCCAGCAGCCAAGATAGGTGGCAGGGGGCTTCCTACGAGCAGTACTTC. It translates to CASSQDRWQGASYEQYF.

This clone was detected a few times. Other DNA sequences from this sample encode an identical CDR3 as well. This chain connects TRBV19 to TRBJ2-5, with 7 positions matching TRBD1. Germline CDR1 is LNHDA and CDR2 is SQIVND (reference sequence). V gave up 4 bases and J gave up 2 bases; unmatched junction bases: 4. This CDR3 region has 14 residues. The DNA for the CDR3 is TGTGCCAGTAGTACCGGGACAGTGCAAGAGACCCAGTACTTC. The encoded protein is CASSTGTVQETQYF.

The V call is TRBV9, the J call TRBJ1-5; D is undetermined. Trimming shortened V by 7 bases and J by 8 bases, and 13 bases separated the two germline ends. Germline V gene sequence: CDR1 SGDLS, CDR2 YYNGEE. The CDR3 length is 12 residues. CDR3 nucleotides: TGTGCCAGCCATCGGGTTCGGGAGCCCCAGCATTTT. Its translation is CASHRVREPQHF.

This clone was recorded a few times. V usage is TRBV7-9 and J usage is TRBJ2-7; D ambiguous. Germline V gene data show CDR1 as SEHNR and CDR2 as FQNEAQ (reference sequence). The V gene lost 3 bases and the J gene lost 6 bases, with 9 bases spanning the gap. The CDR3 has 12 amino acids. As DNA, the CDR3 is TGTGCCAGCAGCTTCGGAGATGGCGAGCAGTACTTC. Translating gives CASSFGDGEQYF.